A single TCR beta chain is shown here with its context. CDR3 length equals 13 residues. V lost 6 bases, J lost 1 base, and 8 bases lay in between. The V gene's germline CDR1 is LGHNA and CDR2 YSLEER. The data derive from a study of fetal regulatory T cell absence and autoimmunity. TCRdb's table, derived via immunoSEQ multiplex PCR, lists solely in-frame clones and lacks some. The table shows about 95,000 clones, with about 78% occurring only once. The sequenced sample was pancreas tissue. The origin of this receptor is a male donor with IPEX syndrome. The chain uses TRBV4-3 and TRBJ2-3; D unclear. The chain's CDR3 is CASSLKGTDTQYF. The CDR3 DNA sequence: TGCGCCAGCAGTCTAAAGGGCACAGATACGCAGTATTTT.